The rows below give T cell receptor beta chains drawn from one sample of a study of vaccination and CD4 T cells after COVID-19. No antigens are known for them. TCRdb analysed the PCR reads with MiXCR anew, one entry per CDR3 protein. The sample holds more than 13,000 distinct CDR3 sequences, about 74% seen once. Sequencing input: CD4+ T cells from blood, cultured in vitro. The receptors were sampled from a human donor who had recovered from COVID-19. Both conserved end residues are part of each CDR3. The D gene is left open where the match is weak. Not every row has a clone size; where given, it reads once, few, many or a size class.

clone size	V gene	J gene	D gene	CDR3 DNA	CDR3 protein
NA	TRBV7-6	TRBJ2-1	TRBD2	TGTGCCAGCAGCTGGACTAGCGGATACAATGAGCAGTTCTTC	CASSWTSGYNEQFF
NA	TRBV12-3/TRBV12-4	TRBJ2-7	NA	TGTGCCAGCAGTCTCGTGAAGAGGGAGCAGTACTTC	CASSLVKREQYF
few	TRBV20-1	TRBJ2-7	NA	TGCAGTGCTAGAGATGCACAGAACCTTTACGAGCAGTACTTC	CSARDAQNLYEQYF
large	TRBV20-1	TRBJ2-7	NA	TGCAGTGCTAGCGGGCAGGGCTTGGGCTACGAGCAGTACTTC	CSASGQGLGYEQYF
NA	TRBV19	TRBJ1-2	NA	TGTGCCAGTAGTATGGGTCGTCGTGGCAGCAGCTATGGCTACACCTTC	CASSMGRRGSSYGYTF
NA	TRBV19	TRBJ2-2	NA	TGTGCCAGTAGTCATCTACAGGAGAACACCGGGGAGCTGTTTTTT	CASSHLQENTGELFF
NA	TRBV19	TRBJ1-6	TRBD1	TGTGCCAGTAGTCCCTCGACAGGGCGCTCACCCCTCCACTTT	CASSPSTGRSPLHF
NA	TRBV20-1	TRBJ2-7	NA	TGCAGTGCTAAGAGGGGGGGCGACGAGCAGTACTTC	CSAKRGGDEQYF
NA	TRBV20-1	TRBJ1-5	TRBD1	TGCAGTGCTAGAGGACAGGGACGGAGCAATCAGCCCCAGCATTTT	CSARGQGRSNQPQHF
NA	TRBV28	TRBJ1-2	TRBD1	TGTGCCAGCAGCCTCCGAGGACAGGGGGCGCGAGGCTACACCTTC	CASSLRGQGARGYTF
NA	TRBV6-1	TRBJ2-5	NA	TGTGCCAGCAGTGGACGTGAGCAAGAGACCCAGTACTTC	CASSGREQETQYF
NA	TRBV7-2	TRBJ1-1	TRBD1	TGTGCCAGCAGCTTGAGACACAGGGGCGCTGAAGCTTTCTTT	CASSLRHRGAEAFF
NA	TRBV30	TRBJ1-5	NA	TGTGCCTGGGGTCCTGGACAAGGAATCAATCAGCCCCAGCATTTT	CAWGPGQGINQPQHF
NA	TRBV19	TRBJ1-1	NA	TGTGCCAGTAGTACTATCAGCACGGCGGGAAAAACTGAAGCTTTCTTT	CASSTISTAGKTEAFF
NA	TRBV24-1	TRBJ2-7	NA	TGTGCCACCAGTGCCCCAGGGGGGCAATTGGGTGAGCAGTACTTC	CATSAPGGQLGEQYF
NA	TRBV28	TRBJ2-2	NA	TGTGCCAGCACCCGGATCGGGGGACCTACCGGGGAGCTGTTTTTT	CASTRIGGPTGELFF
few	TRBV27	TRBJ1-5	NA	TGTGCCAGCAGCCCCGGCCTCGGCCAGCCCCAGCATTTT	CASSPGLGQPQHF
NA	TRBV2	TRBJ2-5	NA	TGTGCCAGCAGGGGGGAAGAGACCCAGTACTTC	CASRGEETQYF
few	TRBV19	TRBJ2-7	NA	TGTGCCAGTAGTAGTGGTAGACCCTACGAGCAGTACTTC	CASSSGRPYEQYF
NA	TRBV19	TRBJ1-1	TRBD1	TGTGCCAGTAGTATACGGACAGGGGGCACTGAAGCTTTCTTT	CASSIRTGGTEAFF
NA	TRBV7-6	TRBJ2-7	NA	TGTGCCAGCAGCCCTAGCTCCTACGAGCAGTACTTC	CASSPSSYEQYF
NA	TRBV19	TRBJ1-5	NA	TGTGCCACCACAGTTGGAGGGAATAGCAATCAGCCCCAGCATTTT	CATTVGGNSNQPQHF
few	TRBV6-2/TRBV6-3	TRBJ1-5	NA	TGTGCCAGCAGGCCTGCAGGGCCCAATCAGCCCCAGCATTTT	CASRPAGPNQPQHF
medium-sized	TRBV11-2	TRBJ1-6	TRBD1	TGTGCCAGCAGCTTAGCAGGGGGATCCTATAATTCAGCCCTCCACTTT	CASSLAGGSYNSALHF
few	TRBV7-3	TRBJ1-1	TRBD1	TGTGCCAGCAGCCTACAGGGGTCGAACACTGAAGCTTTCTTT	CASSLQGSNTEAFF
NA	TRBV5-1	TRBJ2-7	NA	TGCGCCAGCAGCCCAGTAAACAGTTACTACGAGCAGTACTTC	CASSPVNSYYEQYF
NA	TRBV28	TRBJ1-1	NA	TGTGCCAGCAGTGAGAGGAACACTGAAGCTTTCTTT	CASSERNTEAFF
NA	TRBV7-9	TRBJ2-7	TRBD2	TGTGCCAGCAGCGTAGGACTAGCGGGAGGTGGCGAGCAGTACTTC	CASSVGLAGGGEQYF
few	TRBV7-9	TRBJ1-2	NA	TGTGCCAGCAGCTTAGAGTTCGTGACCGAATATGGCTACACCTTC	CASSLEFVTEYGYTF
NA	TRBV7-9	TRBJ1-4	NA	TGTGCCAGCAGCCCCCGCGGACAGACAACTAATGAAAAACTGTTTTTT	CASSPRGQTTNEKLFF
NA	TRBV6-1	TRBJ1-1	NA	TGTGCCAGCAGAGTTCGCACAGGCGACACTGAAGCTTTCTTT	CASRVRTGDTEAFF
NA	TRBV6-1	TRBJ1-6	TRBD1	TGTGCCAGCAGTGAAATAATAGGGACAGGGGTATCACCCCTCCACTTT	CASSEIIGTGVSPLHF
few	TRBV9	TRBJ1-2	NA	TGTGCCAGCAGCCTAGGACAAAGAGGGGACCTGGGGGGCTACACCTTC	CASSLGQRGDLGGYTF
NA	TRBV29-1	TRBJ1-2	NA	TGCAGCGTTGAAGATGATTGGCGTTATGGCTACACCTTC	CSVEDDWRYGYTF
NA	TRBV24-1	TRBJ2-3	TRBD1	TGTGCCACCAGTGATTTCCGGACAGGGTTGGCGCAGTATTTT	CATSDFRTGLAQYF
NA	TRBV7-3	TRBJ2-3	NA	TGTGCCAGCAGCTTAACAGGGGTCGCAGATACGCAGTATTTT	CASSLTGVADTQYF
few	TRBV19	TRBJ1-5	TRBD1	TGTGCCAGTAGACGTACCCGGACAGGACCCAATCAGCCCCAGCATTTT	CASRRTRTGPNQPQHF
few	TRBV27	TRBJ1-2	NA	TGTGCCAGCAGCCCTTATCGGGGTGCAGTGTCACGCCCGACTAACTATGGCTACACCTTC	CASSPYRGAVSRPTNYGYTF
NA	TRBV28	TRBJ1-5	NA	TGTGCCAGCAGTCCGGCGCTAGGCAATCAGCCCCAGCATTTT	CASSPALGNQPQHF
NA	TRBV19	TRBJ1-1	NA	TGTGCCAGTAGCCCACAGGGAAGGGAGAACACTGAAGCTTTCTTT	CASSPQGRENTEAFF
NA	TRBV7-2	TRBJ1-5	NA	TGTGCCAGCAGCCCTGTGGGGCAGGGAAGTCAGCCCCAGCATTTT	CASSPVGQGSQPQHF
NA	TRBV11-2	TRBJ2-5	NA	TGTGCCAGCAGCCTAACAGCTTTCCAAGAGACCCAGTACTTC	CASSLTAFQETQYF
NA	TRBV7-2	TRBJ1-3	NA	TGTGCCAGCGGAACGGGCCGAAACACCATATATTTT	CASGTGRNTIYF
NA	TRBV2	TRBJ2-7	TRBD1	TGTGCCAGCAGTGGACAGGGCTACGAGCAGTACTTC	CASSGQGYEQYF
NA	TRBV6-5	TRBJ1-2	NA	TGTGCCAGCAGTTACTCACCGAGGCCCCAGGGGTATGGCTACACCTTC	CASSYSPRPQGYGYTF
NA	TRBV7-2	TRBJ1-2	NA	TGTGCCAGCAGCTCCCCCGGGACCGAGGCGTCGGGGGGCTACACCTTC	CASSSPGTEASGGYTF